This T cell receptor (beta chain) was documented in a study of blood T cell repertoires in COVID-19 (dated by TCRdb to 2020 to 2022). At the level of the whole study: Collaborator samples came from the United States, Italy and Spain and covered acute and convalescent phases of COVID-19. The material from the prospective study consisted of cDNA or gDNA derived from T cells, B-cell-depleted T cells, or PBMCs. Deeply sampled blood TCRbeta repertoires from subjects exposed to, actively infected with, or recovered from COVID-19 were included in the dataset. A freely available public database, intended as a resource for researchers studying the immune response to SARS-CoV-2, is where the repertoires were released. Samples came from the ongoing ImmuneRACE study (first 160 participants) plus 1,254 subjects from 6 global collaborators. A de-identified subject ID, COVID-19 status, age in years and sex were almost always included in the sample metadata. HLA class I and class II types, where available, came from metadata supplied by the sample provider rather than from assay-based typing.

Regarding this clone: The clone's antigen remains unknown. No base quality information exists; no much larger clone differs at one position.

The CDR3 runs 13 residues from the cysteine to the phenylalanine. The sequence is cut down to CDR3 DNA, 39 bases in frame from base 1. Trimming removed 3 bases from V and 0 bases from J, leaving 6 bases between the germline ends. TCRbeta CDR3 regions were amplified from genomic DNA by means of the immunoSEQ Assay, a bias-controlled multiplex PCR. The published analysis was carried out like this. The number of nucleated cells in each sample was estimated by amplification of reference gene primers within the assay. To quantify the absolute abundance of each unique TCRbeta CDR3 rearrangement, sequence reads were collapsed and filtered. For each sample, productive Simpson clonality was calculated by taking the square root of Simpson's diversity index across productive rearrangements. Not all clones reach the TCRdb copy of this immuneACCESS table, which keeps in-frame sequences only. Checked studies attribute under half of the gap to unresolved V genes and leave the rest unexplained. For V, J and clone size, that table is used; D and trimming come from the DNA. The table for this sample lists 250,000 to 300,000 clones; 81% of them were counted only once. The ten largest clones represent less than 3% of the sample.

Collaborating institutions collected whole blood in K2EDTA tubes following their own protocols. For TCRbeta analysis, collaborators shipped samples as frozen whole blood, isolated PBMCs, or DNA extracted from either of those sample types. Overall study outcomes, separate from this receptor: The amount of clinical and demographic metadata varied by source and participant and was provided uncurated.

The TCR was taken from a woman in her sixties with active or convalescent COVID-19. The chain is made from TRBV12-3 or TRBV12-4 and TRBJ2-7; the D gene is unclear. Sequencing was performed on peripheral blood. CDR3 loop: CASSFGPSYEQYF. The sequenced DNA: TGTGCCAGCAGTTTTGGGCCCTCCTACGAGCAGTACTTC.